The 12 T cell receptor beta chains given below trace back to one sample, sequenced in a study of T-cell memory formation after mild COVID-19. MiXCR was run by TCRdb on the 5' RACE reads, yielding one entry per CDR3 protein. This table holds 250,000 to 300,000 distinct CDR3 sequences, around 8% found once. Sequences were obtained from PBMCs or a T cell subset sorted from them (not recorded which). These receptors came from a man between 18 and 29 years old who had mild COVID-19 (a few samples of this study predate the infection). Cell type and time point are not known.

The rearrangement uses TRBV27 and TRBJ1-1; 9 positions agree with TRBD1. The CDR3 loop spans 14 amino acids. Germline V gene lookup returns CDR1 MNHEY and CDR2 SMNVEV (reference sequence). The J segment lost 4 bases and the V segment lost 4 bases, leaving 4 bases of the junction unmatched. The CDR3 sequence: CASSWGQGATEAFF. CDR3 DNA: TGTGCCAGCAGTTGGGGACAGGGAGCCACTGAAGCTTTCTTT.

This clonotype was picked up a small number of times. This chain joins TRBV20-1 and TRBJ1-5; D not certain. Germline CDR1 reads DFQATT; CDR2 reads SNEGSKA (reference sequence). The CDR3 has 15 residues. V was pared by 1 base and J by 0 bases, with 10 bases between. The DNA of the CDR3 is TGCAGTGCTAGAGTTGATGGCAGTAGCAATCAGCCCCAGCATTTT. Its translation is CSARVDGSSNQPQHF.

The chain employs TRBV2 and TRBJ2-6, with 7 bases lining up with TRBD1. The CDR3 loop spans 17 amino acids. V lost 5 bases and J lost 1; bases outside the gene matches: 8. Germline CDR1 and CDR2: SNHLY and FYNNEI. This CDR3 is CASSPDRVGSGANVLTF. The CDR3 DNA sequence: TGTGCCAGCAGTCCCGACAGGGTAGGGTCTGGGGCCAACGTCCTGACTTTC.

CDR3 amino acids: CASRVGLAGLAFF. The CDR3 DNA reads as TGTGCCAGCAGGGTGGGGCTGGCGGGCTTGGCTTTCTTT. The J gene is TRBJ1-1, the V gene TRBV7-9, with D possibly matching TRBD1 (5 bases). Germline loops: CDR1 SEHNR, CDR2 FQNEAQ (reference sequence). The V end lost 6 bases, the J end lost 11 bases, and 19 bases lay between the germline ends. The CDR3 spans 13 residues.

The table lists this clonotype with a few counts. The genes are TRBV7-2 and TRBJ1-2; maybe TRBD1 (5 bases). The CDR3 extends over 13 amino acids. The germline V gene encodes CDR1 SGHTA and CDR2 FQGNSA. Between the trimmed V and J ends, which lost 3 bases and 1 base, there was a span of 6 bases. CDR3 bases: TGTGCCAGCAGCTTCGACAGTAACTATGGCTACACCTTC. It is translated as CASSFDSNYGYTF.

This clonotype was recorded a few times. The chain has TRBV6-2 or TRBV6-3 and TRBJ2-5; D is undetermined. Germline V gene data show CDR1 as MNHEY and CDR2 as SVGEGT. Deletions cut 2 bases from V and 7 bases from J, with 14 bases between. There are 14 residues in the CDR3. The CDR3 protein is CASSYRAQASTQYF. The CDR3 region has the DNA TGTGCCAGCAGTTACAGAGCGCAGGCCTCGACCCAGTACTTC.

The chain is built from TRBV24-1 and TRBJ1-1; D unresolved. This CDR3 comprises 15 residues. Trimming removed 3 bases from V and 1 base from J, with 11 bases in between. In germline, CDR1 is KGHDR, CDR2 SFDVKD. The CDR3: CATSDPGGKNTEAFF. The CDR3 nucleotides are TGTGCCACCAGTGATCCGGGAGGCAAGAACACTGAAGCTTTCTTT.

The rearrangement links TRBV18 to TRBJ1-1; 8 positions match TRBD1. The V and J ends lost 8 bases and 4 bases, in that order; junction bases with no gene match: 9. This CDR3 is built from 14 residues. Germline-derived CDR1 and CDR2 are KGHSH and LQKENI. CDR3 protein: CASAQGAEGTEAFF. CDR3 bases: TGTGCCAGCGCTCAGGGGGCGGAGGGCACTGAAGCTTTCTTT.

This chain links TRBV7-2 with TRBJ1-2; D possibly corresponds to TRBD1 (5 bases). Germline CDR1 reads SGHTA; CDR2 reads FQGNSA. V was pared by 2 bases and J by 3 bases, with 13 bases between. The CDR3 is 15 residues long. CDR3 nucleotide sequence: TGTGCCAGCAGCTTATACCCGACAGCGGACTATGGCTACACCTTC. This sequence encodes CASSLYPTADYGYTF.

This clonotype was observed a handful of times. The gene calls are TRBV5-1 and TRBJ1-1, with D possibly TRBD1 on 5 matching bases. This CDR3 has 14 residues. The V gene's germline CDR1 is SGHRS and CDR2 YFSETQ. Trimming removed 4 bases at V and 6 bases at J, with 16 bases between. In DNA form, the CDR3 reads TGCGCCAGCAGCCCTATCGACTGGGGCCCTGAAGCTTTCTTT. Amino acid sequence: CASSPIDWGPEAFF.

This clonotype was seen a few times. The junction shows a germline mismatch at one end, possibly a read error. The genes are TRBV12-3 or TRBV12-4 and TRBJ1-2; 7 nucleotides agree with TRBD1. The CDR3 is 11 amino acids. The CDR3 region is CASSLRTGFHF. CDR3 DNA sequence: TGTGCCAGCAGTCTAAGGACAGGTTTCCACTTC.

This clonotype was observed many times. The chain has TRBV5-1 and TRBJ2-3, with TRBD2 matching over 8 bases. V lost 0 bases to trimming and J lost 7 bases; unmatched junction nucleotides: 7. The length of the CDR3 is 15 residues. The germline V gene has CDR1 SGHRS and CDR2 YFSETQ. The CDR3: CASSLAQSGGHTQYF. In DNA form, the CDR3 reads TGCGCCAGCAGCTTGGCCCAAAGCGGGGGTCATACGCAGTATTTT.